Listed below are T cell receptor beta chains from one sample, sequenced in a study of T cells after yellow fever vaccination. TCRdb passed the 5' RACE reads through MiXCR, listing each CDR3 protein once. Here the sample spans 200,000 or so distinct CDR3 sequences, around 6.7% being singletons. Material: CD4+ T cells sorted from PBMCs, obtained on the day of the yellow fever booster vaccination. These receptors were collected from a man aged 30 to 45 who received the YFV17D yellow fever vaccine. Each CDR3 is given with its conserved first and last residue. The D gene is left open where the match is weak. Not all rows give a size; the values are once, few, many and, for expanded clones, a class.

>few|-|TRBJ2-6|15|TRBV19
CASSMGDSGANVLTF
TGTGCCAGTAGTATGGGAGATTCTGGGGCCAACGTCCTGACTTTC
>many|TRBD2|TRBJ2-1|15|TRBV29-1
CSVEVGTSGYNEQFF
TGCAGCGTTGAAGTGGGGACTAGCGGCTACAATGAGCAGTTCTTC
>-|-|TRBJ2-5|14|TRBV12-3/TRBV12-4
CASSLGEIAETQYF
TGTGCCAGCAGTTTGGGCGAAATAGCAGAGACCCAGTACTTC
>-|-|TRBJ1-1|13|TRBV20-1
CSVETRRNTEAFF
TGCAGTGTCGAGACGCGGCGAAACACTGAAGCTTTCTTT
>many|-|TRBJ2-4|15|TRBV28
CASSSLSVAKNIQYF
TGTGCCAGCAGTTCCCTGTCCGTAGCCAAAAACATTCAGTACTTC
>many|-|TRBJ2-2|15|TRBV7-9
CASSWDGSRAGELFF
TGTGCCAGCAGCTGGGACGGGTCCCGGGCCGGGGAGCTGTTTTTT
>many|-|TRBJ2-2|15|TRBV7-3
CASSLDRAITGELFF
TGTGCCAGCAGCTTAGACCGGGCAATAACCGGGGAGCTGTTTTTT
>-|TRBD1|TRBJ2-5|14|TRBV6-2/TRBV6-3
CASSYTGQGETQYF
TGTGCCAGCAGTTACACCGGACAGGGAGAGACCCAGTACTTC
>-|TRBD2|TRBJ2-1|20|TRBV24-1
CATSVPPGTSEKSSYNEQFF
TGTGCCACCAGTGTTCCCCCCGGGACTAGCGAAAAGAGCTCCTACAATGAGCAGTTCTTC
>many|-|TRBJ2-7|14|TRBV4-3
CASSPGKGAYEQYF
TGCGCCAGCAGCCCAGGGAAGGGGGCCTACGAGCAGTACTTC
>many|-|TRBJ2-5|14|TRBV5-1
CASSFQVNQETQYF
TGCGCCAGCAGCTTCCAGGTTAACCAAGAGACCCAGTACTTC
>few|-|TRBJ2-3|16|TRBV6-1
CASNPSRGAATDTQYF
TGTGCCAGCAACCCCAGTAGGGGGGCGGCCACAGATACGCAGTATTTT
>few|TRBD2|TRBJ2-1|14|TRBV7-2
CASSLGSGMGEQFF
TGTGCCAGCAGCTTAGGTAGCGGGATGGGTGAGCAGTTCTTC
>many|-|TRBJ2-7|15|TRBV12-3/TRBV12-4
CASSFGDLGGYEQYF
TGTGCCAGCAGTTTCGGCGACCTTGGAGGCTACGAGCAGTACTTC
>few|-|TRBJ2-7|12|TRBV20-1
CSAKGGLDEQYF
TGCAGTGCCAAGGGGGGTCTCGACGAGCAGTACTTC
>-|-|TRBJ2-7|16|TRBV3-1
CACTQAFRASTYEQYF
TGTGCCTGCACCCAAGCATTTCGGGCTTCAACCTACGAGCAGTACTTC
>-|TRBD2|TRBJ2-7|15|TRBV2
CASRKMASGTYEQYF
TGTGCCAGCAGGAAGATGGCTAGCGGAACCTACGAGCAGTACTTC
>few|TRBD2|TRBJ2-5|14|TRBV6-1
CASRTSGSVQTQYF
TGTGCCAGCAGAACTAGCGGGAGTGTGCAGACCCAGTACTTC
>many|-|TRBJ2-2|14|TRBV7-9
CASSLASDTGELFF
TGTGCCAGCAGCTTGGCTAGCGACACCGGGGAGCTGTTTTTT
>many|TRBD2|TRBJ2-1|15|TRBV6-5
CASSYLTSGSNEQFF
TGTGCCAGCAGTTATTTGACTAGCGGGAGTAATGAGCAGTTCTTC
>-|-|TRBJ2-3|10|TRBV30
CAWNTDTQYF
TGTGCCTGGAACACAGATACGCAGTATTTT
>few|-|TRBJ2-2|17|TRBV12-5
CASGPPRAGQATGELFF
TGTGCTAGTGGCCCCCCCCGAGCGGGCCAGGCCACCGGGGAGCTGTTTTTT
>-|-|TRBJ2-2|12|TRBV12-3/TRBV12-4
CASLEGTGELFF
TGTGCCAGCCTGGAGGGCACCGGGGAGCTGTTTTTT
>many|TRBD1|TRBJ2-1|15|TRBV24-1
CATSDLSGGGNEQFF
TGTGCCACCAGTGATTTGTCAGGGGGCGGCAATGAGCAGTTCTTC
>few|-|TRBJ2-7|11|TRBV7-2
CASGTFDEQYF
TGTGCCAGCGGGACTTTTGACGAGCAGTACTTC
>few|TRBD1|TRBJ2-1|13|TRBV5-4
CASSPTGEDEQFF
TGTGCCAGCAGCCCGACAGGGGAGGATGAGCAGTTCTTC
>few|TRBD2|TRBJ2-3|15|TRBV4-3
CASRRIAGGTDTQYF
TGCGCCAGCAGGCGAATAGCGGGGGGCACAGATACGCAGTATTTT
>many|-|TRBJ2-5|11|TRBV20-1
CSTGTVETQYF
TGCAGTACCGGGACTGTGGAGACCCAGTACTTC
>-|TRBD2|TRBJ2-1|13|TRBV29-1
CSVIAGGWNEQFF
TGCAGCGTAATAGCGGGAGGTTGGAATGAGCAGTTCTTC
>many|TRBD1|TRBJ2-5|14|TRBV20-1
CSASGVTGEETQYF
TGCAGTGCTTCAGGCGTAACAGGGGAAGAGACCCAGTACTTC
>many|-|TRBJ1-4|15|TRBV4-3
CASSQPELGNEKLFF
TGCGCCAGCAGCCAGCCTGAGTTGGGTAATGAAAAACTGTTTTTT
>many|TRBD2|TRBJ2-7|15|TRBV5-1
CASSSGTSGNYEQYF
TGCGCCAGCAGCTCCGGGACTAGCGGAAACTACGAGCAGTACTTC
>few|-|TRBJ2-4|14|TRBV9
CASSVASSENIQYF
TGTGCCAGCAGCGTAGCTTCTAGCGAGAACATTCAGTACTTC
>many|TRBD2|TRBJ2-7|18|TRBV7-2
CASSFSGRAYSSYGEQYF
TGTGCCAGCAGCTTTAGCGGGAGGGCCTACTCCTCTTATGGCGAGCAGTACTTC
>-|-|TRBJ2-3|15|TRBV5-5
CASSLVAMTADTQYF
TGTGCCAGCAGCTTGGTAGCGATGACAGCAGATACGCAGTATTTT
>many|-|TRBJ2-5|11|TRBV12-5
CASGIEETQYF
TGTGCTAGTGGTATAGAAGAGACCCAGTACTTC
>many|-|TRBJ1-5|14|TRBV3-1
CASSQQQGTQPQHF
TGTGCCAGCAGCCAACAACAGGGAACTCAGCCCCAGCATTTT
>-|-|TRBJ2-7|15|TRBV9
CASSSSPAGLARQYF
TGTGCCAGCAGCTCATCTCCGGCGGGACTCGCTAGGCAGTACTTC
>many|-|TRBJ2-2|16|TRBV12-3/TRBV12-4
CASRTTGTKNTGELFF
TGTGCCAGCAGGACGACCGGGACAAAAAACACCGGGGAGCTGTTTTTT
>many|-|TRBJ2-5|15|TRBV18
CASSRPGPLKGTQYF
TGTGCCAGCTCACGTCCGGGACCGCTAAAGGGGACCCAGTACTTC
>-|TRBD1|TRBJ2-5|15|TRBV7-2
CASSFRTGAPGTQYF
TGTGCCAGCAGCTTCCGGACAGGGGCTCCGGGGACCCAGTACTTC
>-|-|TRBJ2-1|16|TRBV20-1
CSARVTSHSSYNEQFF
TGCAGTGCTAGAGTAACGTCGCACAGCTCCTACAATGAGCAGTTCTTC
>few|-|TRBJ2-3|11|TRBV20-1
CSVPLGDTQYF
TGCAGTGTGCCCCTAGGGGATACGCAGTATTTT
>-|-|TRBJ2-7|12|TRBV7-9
CASNRVPYEQYF
TGTGCCAGCAACAGGGTTCCCTACGAGCAGTACTTC
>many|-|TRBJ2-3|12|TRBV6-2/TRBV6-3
CASSFTPDTQYF
TGTGCCAGCAGCTTTACTCCCGATACGCAGTATTTT
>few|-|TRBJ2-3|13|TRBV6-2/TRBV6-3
CASGQGRSDTQYF
TGTGCCAGCGGGCAGGGAAGGTCAGATACGCAGTATTTT
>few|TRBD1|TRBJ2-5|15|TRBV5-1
CASSPGQRTEETQYF
TGCGCCAGCAGCCCGGGACAGCGGACCGAGGAGACCCAGTACTTC
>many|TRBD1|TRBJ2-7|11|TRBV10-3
CAISPGQGLYF
TGTGCCATCAGTCCGGGACAGGGTTTGTACTTC
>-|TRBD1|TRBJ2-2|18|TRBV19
CASTNPGPGQGASGELFF
TGTGCCAGTACTAATCCCGGTCCGGGACAGGGGGCCTCCGGGGAGCTGTTTTTT
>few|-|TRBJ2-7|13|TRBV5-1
CASSLVRVSEQYF
TGCGCCAGCAGCTTGGTGCGGGTATCCGAGCAGTACTTC